One sample yielded the 21 T cell receptor beta chains listed below, sequenced in a study of type 1 regulatory T cells. The antigens these receptors bind are not known. Each CDR3 protein is one row after TCRdb ran MiXCR on the reads. The sample shows more than 60,000 distinct CDR3 sequences, about 50% of them seen only once. Sequencing used cultured non-Tr1 T cells, either the whole culture or a sorted T cell fraction (not recorded which). The receptors stem from a human donor in good health.

With respect to this clonotype: One end of the junction fails to match germline, which may point to a read error. V and J are TRBV7-9 and TRBJ2-6; 10 bases align to TRBD1. Germline CDR1 SEHNR, CDR2 FQNEAQ (reference sequence). This CDR3 spans 20 amino acids. CDR3 residues: CASSLGPRGQGFSGAKVLTF. The CDR3 nucleotides read TGTGCCAGCAGCTTAGGTCCCCGGGGACAGGGGTTCTCTGGGGCCAAAGTCCTGACTTTC.

This clonotype was seen a few times. The V and J genes are TRBV18 and TRBJ2-1; D is ambiguous. V was cut by 2 bases and J by 10 bases, with 6 bases left in between. CDR3 length: 11 residues. Germline values: CDR1 KGHSH, CDR2 LQKENI. The CDR3 DNA is TGTGCCAGCTCACCAATACGGGAGCAGTTCTTC. This gives the protein CASSPIREQFF.

The V call is TRBV20-1, the J call TRBJ2-5; 8 positions agree with TRBD2. The CDR3 has 13 amino acids. V gave up 4 bases and J gave up 0 bases; unmatched junction bases: 1. Per germline, CDR1 DFQATT and CDR2 SNEGSKA (reference sequence). CDR3 DNA: TGCAGTGCTATGGGACTAGACCAAGAGACCCAGTACTTC. Translating it yields CSAMGLDQETQYF.

This chain uses TRBV20-1 with TRBJ1-1, with no clear D. V shed 0 bases and J shed 3 bases, with 11 bases lying between them. There are 14 residues in the CDR3. CDR1 and CDR2 (germline): DFQATT, SNEGSKA (reference sequence). Written as DNA, the CDR3 is TGCAGTGCTAGAGATCGTGTTATTTACACTGAAGCTTTCTTT. Translated, it gives CSARDRVIYTEAFF.

The chain joins TRBV20-1 to TRBJ1-1, with D possibly matching TRBD1 (5 bases). The CDR3 contains 14 residues. Germline CDR1 DFQATT, CDR2 SNEGSKA (reference sequence). V lost 3 bases, J lost 0 bases, and 11 bases lay in between. In DNA form, the CDR3 reads TGCAGTGCTAGTCGGGGGGTGATGAACACTGAAGCTTTCTTT. Its translation: CSASRGVMNTEAFF.

V is TRBV12-3 or TRBV12-4 and J is TRBJ2-2; D unresolved. The CDR3 is 12 amino acids. The V end lost 6 bases, the J end lost 2 bases, and 4 bases lay between the germline ends. The CDR3 region has the DNA TGTGCCAGCAGAATAAACACCGGGGAGCTGTTTTTT. Protein: CASRINTGELFF.

This clonotype has just a few counts. This rearrangement joins TRBV11-2 to TRBJ2-2, with 8 bases fitting TRBD2. Trimming took 5 bases from V and 8 from J; bases not matched to a gene: 19. The CDR3 extends over 18 amino acids. Germline CDR1 is SGHAT and CDR2 is FQNNGV. CDR3 loop: CASSPQRGPFREAGELFF. The DNA for the CDR3 is TGTGCCAGCAGCCCCCAGCGGGGGCCGTTTAGAGAAGCAGGGGAGCTGTTTTTT.

The rearrangement links TRBV3-1 to TRBJ1-3; D is possibly TRBD1 (6 bases). Germline V gene data show CDR1 as LGHDT and CDR2 as YNNKEL (reference sequence). Trimming removed 4 bases from V and 1 base from J, with 11 bases in between. This CDR3 contains 15 residues. The CDR3 DNA reads as TGTGCCAGCAGCCTCCGACAGGATTCTGGAAACACCATATATTTT. The encoded protein is CASSLRQDSGNTIYF.

This clonotype has only a few counts. J is TRBJ1-1 and V is TRBV6-5, with a tentative D call TRBD1 (5 bases). V shed 2 bases and J shed 1 base, with 8 bases lying between them. The germline CDR1 and CDR2 sequences are MNHEY and SVGAGI. CDR3 length: 14 residues. DNA of the CDR3: TGTGCCAGCAGTTACGACAGACCGAACACTGAAGCTTTCTTT. Protein product: CASSYDRPNTEAFF.

In regard to this clonotype: The final CDR3 position lacks the conserved phenylalanine or tryptophan, pointing to a likely read error. This chain links TRBV7-2 with TRBJ1-1; 10 nucleotides line up with TRBD1. Per germline, CDR1 SGHTA and CDR2 FQGNSA. This CDR3 has 13 residues. V trimming: 5 bases; J trimming: 7 bases; junction bases outside the gene matches: 4. For the CDR3, the DNA is TGTGCCAGCAGCCGACAGGGGGCTGTTGAAGCTTTCATT. This gives the protein CASSRQGAVEAFI.

This clonotype was recorded a few times. This chain links TRBV20-1 with TRBJ1-1, with a tentative D call TRBD1 (5 bases). The CDR3 has 14 amino acids. Trimming cost V 0 bases and J 1 base, with 9 bases left between them. The germline CDR1 and CDR2 sequences are DFQATT and SNEGSKA (reference sequence). CDR3 in DNA: TGCAGTGCTAGAGATGTAAGGGGGAACACTGAAGCTTTCTTT. Translated, it gives CSARDVRGNTEAFF.

Concerning this clonotype: It is likely a read error, because the conserved phenylalanine at the end of the CDR3 is missing. The chain has TRBV6-1 and TRBJ2-6, with 7 bases matching TRBD2. The germline CDR1 and CDR2 sequences are MNHNS and SASEGT. V lost 2 bases, J lost 2 bases, and 6 bases stayed unmatched. This CDR3 is 17 amino acids long. The CDR3 sequence is CASSERGGRAGANVLTV. CDR3 DNA sequence: TGTGCCAGCAGTGAACGTGGTGGGAGGGCTGGGGCCAACGTCCTGACTGTC.

The chain is built from TRBV4-3 and TRBJ2-3; 8 positions agree with TRBD2. The ends lost 4 bases at V and 3 bases at J; junction bases unmatched: 6. Germline V gene lookup returns CDR1 LGHNA and CDR2 YSLEER. CDR3 length: 15 amino acids. The CDR3 region is CASSLSGVGTDTQYF. The CDR3 bases are TGCGCCAGCAGCCTTAGCGGGGTAGGAACAGATACGCAGTATTTT.

As concerns this clonotype: A much larger clonotype is one base distant, so this may be a read error. This chain links TRBV30 with TRBJ2-7; D is possibly TRBD1 (6 bases). The ends were cut back, 5 bases at V and 3 bases at J, with 11 bases in the middle. Germline CDR1 reads GTSNPN; CDR2 reads SVGIG (reference sequence). The CDR3 length is 12 residues. The CDR3 DNA reads TGTGCCTGGGGGGGCAGCAACTACGAGCAGTACTTC. It is translated as CAWGGSNYEQYF.

This chain connects TRBV12-3 or TRBV12-4 to TRBJ2-5; 8 bases are a match to TRBD2. Germline trimming cut 6 bases from V and 4 bases from J; bases unmatched to any gene: 10. The CDR3 sequence is 15 residues long. CDR3 DNA sequence: TGTGCCAGCAGGCAGGGACTAGAGGGGGGAGAGACCCAGTACTTC. Translating gives CASRQGLEGGETQYF.

The CDR3 DNA reads as TGTGCCAGCAGTTATGGGGATGAGCAGTTCTTC. Translation gives CASSYGDEQFF. The V and J genes are TRBV6-2 or TRBV6-3 and TRBJ2-1; D is uncertain. Trimming stripped 3 bases from V and 8 bases from J, with 5 bases between. CDR1 is MNHEY, CDR2 SVGEGT, per germline. The CDR3 covers 11 residues.

This chain joins TRBV9 and TRBJ2-6; D is unclear. Germline V gene lookup returns CDR1 SGDLS and CDR2 YYNGEE. This CDR3 spans 18 amino acids. The ends were cut back, 3 bases at V and 3 bases at J, with 19 bases in the middle. CDR3 sequence reads: CASSATGTLGYGANVLTF. The DNA for the CDR3 is TGTGCCAGCAGCGCCACGGGTACTCTCGGTTATGGGGCCAACGTCCTGACTTTC.

The DNA for the CDR3 is TGTGCCAGCAGTGAGCAGGGACTAGCGAGCAATGAGCAGTTCTTC. Translation gives CASSEQGLASNEQFF. This chain connects TRBV12-3 or TRBV12-4 to TRBJ2-1; TRBD2 matches at 10 bases. The CDR3 length is 15 residues. Losses at the gene ends were 5 bases for V and 6 bases for J; bases not matched to a gene: 7.

This chain links TRBV7-9 with TRBJ2-2; D is undetermined. Germline CDR1 is SEHNR and CDR2 is FQNEAQ (reference sequence). The ends were cut back, 5 bases at V and 4 bases at J, with 8 bases in the middle. This CDR3 region has 13 residues. The CDR3 here is CASSPTSTGELFF. DNA of the CDR3: TGTGCCAGCAGCCCCACCAGCACCGGGGAGCTGTTTTTT.

This chain links TRBV29-1 with TRBJ1-1; D is ambiguous. This CDR3 has 12 residues. Germline CDR1 SQVTM, CDR2 ANQGSEA. Deletions cut 5 bases from V and 1 base from J, with 8 bases between. CDR3 region: CSVRSGNTEAFF. CDR3 sequence (DNA): TGCAGCGTTCGTTCAGGGAACACTGAAGCTTTCTTT.

This sequence joins TRBV25-1 and TRBJ1-1; TRBD1 is a possible D gene (5 bases). The CDR3 sequence is 14 residues long. Trimming took off 7 bases at V and 5 bases at J, with 17 bases between the two ends. Per the germline V gene, CDR1 is MGHDK and CDR2 is SYGVNS. CDR3 sequence reads: CASIPFGGGTEAFF. CDR3 DNA: TGTGCCAGCATCCCCTTTGGGGGGGGGACTGAAGCTTTCTTT. Complete variable domain (other parts from reference TRBV25-1 and TRBJ1-1): EADIYQTPRYLVIGTGKKITLECSQTMGHDKMYWYQQDPGMELHLIHYSYGVNSTEKGDLSSESTVSRIRTEHFPLTLESARPSHTSQYLCASIPFGGGTEAFFGQGTRLTVV.